This T cell receptor (beta chain) was documented in a study of TIL therapy for anti-PD-1-resistant metastatic lung cancer. About the study: Patients had a median age of around 54 years (range 38-75). Study-wide results and limits: TIL clonotype persistence in blood showed no apparent association with response.

On this clone itself: Its antigen is not identified.

This was the immunoSEQ v3 assay. Libraries were sequenced to 2 million to 2.5 million read pairs (survey) or roughly 4.5-6 million (deep). TCRdb's copy holds only in-frame clones and misses some; the assay was immunoSEQ multiplex PCR. The sample lists tens of thousands of clones, under 75% occurring once. Time point: pre-treatment sample, taken before nivolumab and TIL therapy. The sequences come from blood, collected at baseline. The TCR sequence derives from a person aged 25 to 80 with non-small cell lung cancer.

The CDR3 here is CASSERQVNYGYTF. DNA for the CDR3: TGTGCCAGTAGCGAACGCCAGGTGAACTATGGCTACACCTTC. The chain joins TRBV19 to TRBJ1-2; no definite D call. Between the trimmed V and J ends, which lost 6 bases and 2 bases, there was a span of 13 bases. From germline, CDR1 is LNHDA and CDR2 SQIVND (reference sequence). The CDR3 is 14 amino acids. Looking up the rest from reference TRBV19 and TRBJ1-2 gives the full variable domain: DGGITQSPKYLFRKEGQNVTLSCEQNLNHDAMYWYRQDPGQGLRLIYYSQIVNDFQKGDIAEGYSVSREKKESFPLTVTSAQKNPTAFYLCASSERQVNYGYTFGSGTRLTVV.